This TCR beta chain was recorded in a study of blood T cell repertoires in COVID-19. Study in general: Sources were T cells, B-cell-depleted T cells, or PBMCs; the material itself was cDNA or gDNA.

This CDR3 contains 16 residues. J lost 3 bases, V lost 3 bases, and 4 bases had no gene match. The germline gives CDR1 KGHDR, CDR2 SFDVKD. The assay was immunoSEQ multiplex PCR, and TCRdb's table has in-frame clones only and misses some. This repertoire shows around 100,000 clones, roughly 72% found once; its top ten account for approximately 6.2%. This TCR derives from a man older than 75 with acute or convalescent COVID-19. The sample consisted of peripheral blood. This chain joins TRBV24-1 and TRBJ2-2, with 9 bases identical to TRBD2. The CDR3 loop is CATSDPGLADTGELFF. CDR3 nucleotide sequence: TGTGCCACCAGTGATCCGGGACTAGCCGACACCGGGGAGCTGTTTTTT.